This T cell receptor beta chain was recorded in a study of technical replicates of blood from several donors. The CDR3 runs to 13 residues. Trimming shortened V by 7 bases and J by 5 bases, and 12 bases separated the two germline ends. Germline V lookup: CDR1 MNHNS, CDR2 SASEGT. Repertoires were generated with immunoSEQ multiplex PCR, while TCRdb's copy carries only in-frame clones and drops some. The sample holds tens of thousands of clones; approximately 98% are singletons and the top ten take approximately 0.2%. V and J are TRBV6-1 and TRBJ1-5, with D possibly TRBD1 on 6 matching bases. This TCR was sampled from a human donor in good health. Sequencing was carried out using T cells isolated from PBMCs. DNA of the CDR3: TGTGCCAGCACTCCGGGACACTATCAGCCCCAGCATTTT. It yields the protein CASTPGHYQPQHF.